These 20 T cell receptor beta chains originate from one sample sequenced in a study of blood T cell repertoires in COVID-19. The assay was immunoSEQ multiplex PCR, and TCRdb's table has in-frame clones only and misses some. The sample has roughly 200,000 clones, 89% seen once. Sample: peripheral blood. The receptors derive from a man aged 40-49 years with acute or convalescent COVID-19.

This chain joins TRBV29-1 and TRBJ2-5; 9 nucleotides line up with TRBD2. This CDR3 has 13 amino acids. Looked up from germline, CDR1 is SQVTM and CDR2 is ANQGSEA. J gave up 12 bases and V 1 base, and 9 bases lay outside the gene matches. CDR3 in DNA: TGCAGCGTTGAAGTCGGGGTAGCGGGGGTGAAGTACTTC. Encoded protein: CSVEVGVAGVKYF. Filled out from reference TRBV29-1 and TRBJ2-5, the complete variable domain reads SAVISQKPSRDICQRGTSLTIQCQVDSQVTMMFWYRQQPGQSLTLIATANQGSEATYESGFVIDKFPISRPNLTFSTLTVSNMSPEDSSIYLCSVEVGVAGVKYFGPGTRLLVL.

This clone was observed a single time. The chain combines TRBV19 with TRBJ1-2; TRBD1 matches 7 bases. This CDR3 is built from 15 residues. CDR1 LNHDA and CDR2 SQIVND come from the germline V gene (reference sequence). Trimming removed 4 bases from V and 0 bases from J; junction bases left unmatched: 5. This chain's CDR3 is CASSTTGTANYGYTF. The CDR3 DNA reads as TGTGCCAGTAGTACCACCGGGACAGCTAACTATGGCTACACCTTC. The variable domain in full, with the rest retrieved from reference TRBV19 and TRBJ1-2, is DGGITQSPKYLFRKEGQNVTLSCEQNLNHDAMYWYRQDPGQGLRLIYYSQIVNDFQKGDIAEGYSVSREKKESFPLTVTSAQKNPTAFYLCASSTTGTANYGYTFGSGTRLTVV.

The count of this clone is one. V and J are TRBV5-8 and TRBJ2-4; 8 nucleotides line up with TRBD2. V lost 1 base to trimming and J lost 2 bases; unmatched junction nucleotides: 8. The CDR3 is 17 amino acids. The germline CDR1 and CDR2 sequences are SGHTS and YDEGEE. This chain's CDR3 is CASSLWQSGGTKNIQYF. The CDR3 coding sequence is TGTGCCAGCAGCTTGTGGCAGTCGGGAGGGACCAAAAACATTCAGTACTTC. Complete variable domain (other parts from reference TRBV5-8 and TRBJ2-4): EAGVTQSPTHLIKTRGQQATLRCSPISGHTSVYWYQQALGLGLQFLLWYDEGEERNRGNFPPRFSGRQFPNYSSELNVNALELEDSALYLCASSLWQSGGTKNIQYFGAGTRLSVL.

The chain couples TRBV24-1 to TRBJ2-5; 7 bases match TRBD2. There are 14 residues in the CDR3. V lost 3 bases, J lost 4 bases, and 4 bases stayed unmatched. Germline-derived CDR1 and CDR2 are KGHDR and SFDVKD. CDR3 region: CATSDGGGLETQYF. As DNA, the CDR3 is TGTGCCACCAGTGATGGGGGAGGGTTAGAGACCCAGTACTTC.

CDR3 residues: CASSTYRDAGELFF. The CDR3 DNA follows: TGTGCCAGCAGTACGTACAGGGATGCCGGGGAGCTGTTTTTT. The chain employs TRBV2 and TRBJ2-2, with a tentative D call TRBD1 (6 bases). Germline lookup yields CDR1 SNHLY and CDR2 FYNNEI. Trimming pared 5 bases from V and 6 bases from J, leaving 13 bases between. The CDR3 sequence is 14 residues long. The complete variable domain, with remaining parts taken from reference TRBV2 and TRBJ2-2, reads EPEVTQTPSHQVTQMGQEVILRCVPISNHLYFYWYRQILGQKVEFLVSFYNNEISEKSEIFDDQFSVERPDGSNFTLKIRSTKLEDSAMYFCASSTYRDAGELFFGEGSRLTVL.

V usage is TRBV5-1 and J usage is TRBJ2-2, with 8 bases fitting TRBD2. The CDR3 has 17 amino acids. The V segment lost 2 bases and the J segment 1 base; nucleotides outside the gene matches: 7. Germline V gives CDR1 SGHRS, CDR2 YFSETQ. The CDR3, as DNA: TGCGCCAGCAGCTTCCTACCGGGGGGGCAGAACACCGGGGAGCTGTTTTTT. Its translation: CASSFLPGGQNTGELFF.

The chain couples TRBV19 to TRBJ2-5; the D gene is possibly TRBD2 (5 bases). Looked up from germline, CDR1 is LNHDA and CDR2 is SQIVND (reference sequence). This CDR3 region has 15 residues. Deletions cut 1 base from V and 3 bases from J, with 12 bases between. CDR3 amino acids: CASSIARGIEETQYF. CDR3 nucleotides: TGTGCCAGTAGTATAGCTCGGGGTATCGAAGAGACCCAGTACTTC.

This chain uses TRBV9 with TRBJ1-5; weak D call: TRBD1 (6 bases). This CDR3 comprises 15 residues. Germline assignment: CDR1 SGDLS and CDR2 YYNGEE. The ends were cut back, 3 bases at V and 1 base at J, with 11 bases in the middle. The CDR3 protein is CASSEGGGSNQPQHF. The CDR3 nucleotides are TGTGCCAGCAGCGAGGGGGGAGGGAGCAATCAGCCCCAGCATTTT.

The chain uses TRBV5-4 and TRBJ1-4, with a possible D match to TRBD1 (6 bases). Deletions cut 3 bases from V and 5 bases from J, with 14 bases between. Germline V gives CDR1 SGHNT, CDR2 YYREEE (reference sequence). This CDR3 has 15 residues. The CDR3 region has the DNA TGTGCCAGCAGCTGGACAGCTAATTCAAATGAAAAACTGTTTTTT. Its protein is CASSWTANSNEKLFF.

The rearrangement uses TRBV2 and TRBJ2-1; no firm D call. Trimming removed 4 bases at V and 0 bases at J, with 16 bases between. The CDR3 is 17 amino acids. The germline CDR1 and CDR2 sequences are SNHLY and FYNNEI. CDR3 sequence: CASSVDIIESSYNEQFF. CDR3 bases: TGTGCCAGCAGTGTAGACATAATAGAGAGCTCCTACAATGAGCAGTTCTTC.

The chain couples TRBV21-1 to TRBJ1-4. TRBV21-1 is a documented pseudogene. The CDR3 extends over 16 amino acids. The CDR3 sequence: CAREKFDKGANEKLFF. CDR3 nucleotide sequence: TGTGCCAGAGAGAAGTTCGACAAGGGAGCTAATGAAAAACTGTTTTTT.

The chain combines TRBV7-2 with TRBJ1-3; D gene uncertain. The CDR3 runs to 17 residues. V lost 8 bases and J 0 bases, leaving 20 bases between the germline ends. Germline CDR1 and CDR2: SGHTA and FQGNSA. CDR3 in DNA: TGTGCCAGCCCAGAGAGTCTCCGGGAAAACTCTGGAAACACCATATATTTT. This translates into CASPESLRENSGNTIYF.

The CDR3 here is CASSYPTDYQETQYF. The CDR3, as DNA: TGTGCCAGCAGTTACCCAACAGATTACCAAGAGACCCAGTACTTC. V and J are TRBV6-2 or TRBV6-3 and TRBJ2-5; D call uncertain. Trimming left V 2 bases short and J 0 bases short, with 10 bases between. This CDR3 has 15 amino acids. The germline V gene has CDR1 MNHEY and CDR2 SVGEGT.

This rearrangement joins TRBV9 to TRBJ2-7, with 10 nucleotides matching TRBD1. The CDR3 length is 15 residues. V gave up 4 bases and J gave up 0 bases; unmatched junction bases: 4. The germline CDR1 and CDR2 sequences are SGDLS and YYNGEE. The CDR3 loop is CASSKGQGSSYEQYF. The CDR3 DNA follows: TGTGCCAGCAGCAAGGGACAGGGGAGCTCCTACGAGCAGTACTTC.

This sequence joins TRBV27 and TRBJ2-3; TRBD2 matches 7 bases. The CDR3 runs to 15 residues. Trimming cost V 5 bases and J 3 bases; bases outside gene matches: 8. Germline CDR1 reads MNHEY; CDR2 reads SMNVEV (reference sequence). The CDR3 bases are TGTGCCAGCAGTACTACTAGCGCCGGGACAGATACGCAGTATTTT. Its protein product is CASSTTSAGTDTQYF.

V gene TRBV7-8 combines with J gene TRBJ1-2; D is unresolved. The CDR3 is 13 residues long. Trimming took off 0 bases at V and 6 bases at J, with 8 bases between the two ends. Germline V gives CDR1 SGHVS, CDR2 FQNEAQ. The CDR3 DNA is TGTGCCAGCAGCTTAGCTGGGCCGGATGGCTACACCTTC. This gives the protein CASSLAGPDGYTF.

This chain connects TRBV4-1 to TRBJ1-4; 10 bases are shared with TRBD1. V shed 2 bases and J 6 bases; nucleotides not matched to a gene: 12. This CDR3 region has 18 residues. From germline, CDR1 is MGHRA and CDR2 YSYEKL. The CDR3 loop reads CASSQRVPGQGLYEKLFF. The CDR3 DNA sequence: TGCGCCAGCAGCCAACGAGTCCCGGGACAGGGGTTATATGAAAAACTGTTTTTT.

V is TRBV6-4 and J is TRBJ2-2; 9 bases are a match to TRBD2. Germline CDR1 MRHNA, CDR2 SNTAGT. The CDR3 is made up of 15 amino acids. After removal of 2 bases from V and 10 bases from J, the junction contained 8 bases not matched to a gene. CDR3 in amino acids: CASSDNSGGFEELFF. Written as DNA, the CDR3 is TGTGCCAGCAGTGACAACAGCGGGGGGTTTGAGGAGCTGTTTTTT.

The chain combines TRBV18 with TRBJ1-3, with D hard to call. Germline V lookup: CDR1 KGHSH, CDR2 LQKENI. V gave up 5 bases and J gave up 4 bases, with 9 bases separating them. The CDR3 totals 13 residues. In DNA form, the CDR3 reads TGTGCCAGCTCAACCAGCGGGGGAAACACCATATATTTT. Residues: CASSTSGGNTIYF.

This sequence joins TRBV30 and TRBJ1-2; tentatively, D is TRBD1 (6 bases). The CDR3 sequence is 14 residues long. Trimming cost V 0 bases and J 4 bases, with 12 bases left between them. Germline V gene sequence: CDR1 GTSNPN, CDR2 SVGIG (reference sequence). The CDR3 region is CAWSVYRAGYGYTF. The CDR3 DNA reads TGTGCCTGGAGTGTGTACAGGGCCGGCTATGGCTACACCTTC.